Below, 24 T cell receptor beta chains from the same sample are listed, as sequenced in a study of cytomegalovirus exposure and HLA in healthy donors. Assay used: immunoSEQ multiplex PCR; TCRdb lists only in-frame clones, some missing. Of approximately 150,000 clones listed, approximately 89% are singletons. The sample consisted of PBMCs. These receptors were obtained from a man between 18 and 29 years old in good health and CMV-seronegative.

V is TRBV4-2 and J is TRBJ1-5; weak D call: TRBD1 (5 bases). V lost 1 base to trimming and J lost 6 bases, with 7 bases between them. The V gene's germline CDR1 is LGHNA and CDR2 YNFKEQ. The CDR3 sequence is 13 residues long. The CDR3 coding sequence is TGTGCCAGCAGCCAAGTCGGGGGTCAGCCCCAGCATTTT. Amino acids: CASSQVGGQPQHF.

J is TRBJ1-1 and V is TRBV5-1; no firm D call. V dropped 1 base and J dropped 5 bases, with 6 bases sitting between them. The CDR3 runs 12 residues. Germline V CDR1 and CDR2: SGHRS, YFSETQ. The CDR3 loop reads CASSLTETEAFF. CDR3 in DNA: TGCGCCAGCAGCTTGACGGAGACTGAAGCTTTCTTT. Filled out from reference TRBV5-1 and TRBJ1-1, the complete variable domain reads KAGVTQTPRYLIKTRGQQVTLSCSPISGHRSVSWYQQTPGQGLQFLFEYFSETQRNKGNFPGRFSGRQFSNSRSEMNVSTLELGDSALYLCASSLTETEAFFGQGTRLTVV.

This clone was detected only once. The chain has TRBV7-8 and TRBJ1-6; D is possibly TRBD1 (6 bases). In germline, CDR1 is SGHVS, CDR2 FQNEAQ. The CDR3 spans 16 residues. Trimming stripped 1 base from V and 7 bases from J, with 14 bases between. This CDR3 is CASSLEAGARNSPLHF. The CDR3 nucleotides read TGTGCCAGCAGCTTAGAGGCGGGGGCGCGAAATTCACCCCTCCACTTT.

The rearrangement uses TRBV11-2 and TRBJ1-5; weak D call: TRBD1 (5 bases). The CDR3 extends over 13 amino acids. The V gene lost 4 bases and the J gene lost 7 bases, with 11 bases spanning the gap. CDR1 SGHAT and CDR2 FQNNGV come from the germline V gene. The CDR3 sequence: CASSSRRGQPQHF. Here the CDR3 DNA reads TGTGCCAGCAGCTCACGCCGGGGGCAGCCCCAGCATTTT.

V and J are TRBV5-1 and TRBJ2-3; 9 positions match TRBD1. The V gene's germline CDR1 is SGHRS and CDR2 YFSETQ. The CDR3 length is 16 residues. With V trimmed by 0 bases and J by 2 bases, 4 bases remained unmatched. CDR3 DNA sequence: TGCGCCAGCAGCTTGGACAGGGGGCACACCACAGATACGCAGTATTTT. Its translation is CASSLDRGHTTDTQYF.

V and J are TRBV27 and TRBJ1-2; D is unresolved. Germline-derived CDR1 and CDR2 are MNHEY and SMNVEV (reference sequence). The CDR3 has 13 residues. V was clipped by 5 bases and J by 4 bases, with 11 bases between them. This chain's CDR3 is CASSPGRGYGYTF. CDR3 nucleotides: TGTGCCAGCAGTCCCGGACGGGGCTATGGCTACACCTTC.

The CDR3 region has the DNA TGCGCCAGCAGCCAAGAGGACAGTCCCTACAATGAGCAGTTCTTC. Translated, it gives CASSQEDSPYNEQFF. The gene calls are TRBV4-3 and TRBJ2-1, with D maybe TRBD1 (6 bases). Germline V gene lookup returns CDR1 LGHNA and CDR2 YSLEER. V gave up 0 bases and J gave up 2 bases, with 8 bases separating them. The CDR3 is 15 amino acids.

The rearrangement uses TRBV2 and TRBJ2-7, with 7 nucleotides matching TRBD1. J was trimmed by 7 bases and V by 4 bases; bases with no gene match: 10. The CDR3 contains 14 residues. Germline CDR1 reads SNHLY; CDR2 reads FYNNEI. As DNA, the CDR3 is TGTGCCAGCAGTGCCGACAGGGCTTGGGGTGAGCAGTACGTC. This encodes CASSADRAWGEQYV.

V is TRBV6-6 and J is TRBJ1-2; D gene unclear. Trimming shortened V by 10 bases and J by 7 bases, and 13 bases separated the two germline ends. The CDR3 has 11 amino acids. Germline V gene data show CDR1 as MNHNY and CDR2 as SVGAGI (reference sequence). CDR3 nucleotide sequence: TGTGCCACACGACTGGTGGGTGGCTACACCTTC. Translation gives CATRLVGGYTF.

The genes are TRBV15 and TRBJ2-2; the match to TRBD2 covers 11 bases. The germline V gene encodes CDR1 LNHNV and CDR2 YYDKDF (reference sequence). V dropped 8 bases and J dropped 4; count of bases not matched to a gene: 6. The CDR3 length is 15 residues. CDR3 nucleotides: TGTGCCACCTTAGCGGGAGGGCCGGGCACCGGGGAGCTGTTTTTT. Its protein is CATLAGGPGTGELFF.

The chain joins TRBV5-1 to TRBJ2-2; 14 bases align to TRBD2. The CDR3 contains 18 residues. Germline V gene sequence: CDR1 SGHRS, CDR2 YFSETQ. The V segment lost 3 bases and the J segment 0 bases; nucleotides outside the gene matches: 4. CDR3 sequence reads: CASSSGLAGGANTGELFF. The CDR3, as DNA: TGCGCCAGCAGCTCCGGACTAGCGGGGGGCGCGAACACCGGGGAGCTGTTTTTT.

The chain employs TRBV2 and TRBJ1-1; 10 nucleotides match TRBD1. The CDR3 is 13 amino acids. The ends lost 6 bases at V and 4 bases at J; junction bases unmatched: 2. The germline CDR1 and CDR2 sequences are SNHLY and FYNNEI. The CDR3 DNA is TGTGCCAGCAGCCGACAGGGGGCCACTGAAGCTTTCTTT. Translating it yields CASSRQGATEAFF.

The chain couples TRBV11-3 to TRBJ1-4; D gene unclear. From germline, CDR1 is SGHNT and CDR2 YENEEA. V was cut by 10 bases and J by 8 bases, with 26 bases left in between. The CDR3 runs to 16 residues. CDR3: CATAYKRRVWSEKLFF. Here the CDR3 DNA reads TGTGCCACCGCGTATAAGAGGCGCGTTTGGAGCGAAAAACTGTTTTTT.

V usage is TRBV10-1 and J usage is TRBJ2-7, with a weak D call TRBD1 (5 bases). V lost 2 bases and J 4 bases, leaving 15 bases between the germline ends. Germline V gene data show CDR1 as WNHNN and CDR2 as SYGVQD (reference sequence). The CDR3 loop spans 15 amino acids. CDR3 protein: CASSEGVSQGYEQYF. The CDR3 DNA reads TGCGCCAGCAGTGAGGGGGTTTCTCAGGGATACGAGCAGTACTTC.

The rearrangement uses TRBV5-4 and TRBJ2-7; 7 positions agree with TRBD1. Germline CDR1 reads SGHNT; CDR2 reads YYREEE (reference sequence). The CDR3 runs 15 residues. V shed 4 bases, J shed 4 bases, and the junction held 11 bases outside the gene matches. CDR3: CASSQGVTEIYEQYF. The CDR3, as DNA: TGTGCCAGCAGCCAGGGGGTGACAGAAATATACGAGCAGTACTTC. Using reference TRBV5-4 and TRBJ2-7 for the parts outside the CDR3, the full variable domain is ETGVTQSPTHLIKTRGQQVTLRCSSQSGHNTVSWYQQALGQGPQFIFQYYREEENGRGNFPPRFSGLQFPNYSSELNVNALELDDSALYLCASSQGVTEIYEQYFGPGTRLTVT.

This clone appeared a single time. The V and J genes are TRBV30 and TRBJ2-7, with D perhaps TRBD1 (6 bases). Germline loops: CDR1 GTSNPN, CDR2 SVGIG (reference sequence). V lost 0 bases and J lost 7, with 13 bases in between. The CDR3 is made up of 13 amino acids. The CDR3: CAWSVLRGYEQYV. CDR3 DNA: TGTGCCTGGAGTGTACTGAGGGGGTATGAGCAGTACGTC.

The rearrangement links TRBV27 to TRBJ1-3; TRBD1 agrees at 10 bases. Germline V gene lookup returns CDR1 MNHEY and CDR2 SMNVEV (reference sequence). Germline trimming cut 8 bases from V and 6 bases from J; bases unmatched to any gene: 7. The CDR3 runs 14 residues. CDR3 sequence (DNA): TGTGCCAGCGGCCGGGACAGGGGACAAAACACCATATATTTT. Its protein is CASGRDRGQNTIYF.

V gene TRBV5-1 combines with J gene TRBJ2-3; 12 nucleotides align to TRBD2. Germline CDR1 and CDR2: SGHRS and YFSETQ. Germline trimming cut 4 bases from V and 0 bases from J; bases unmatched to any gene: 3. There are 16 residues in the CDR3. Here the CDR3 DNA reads TGCGCCAGCAGCCCAGGGACTAGCGGGAGCACAGATACGCAGTATTTT. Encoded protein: CASSPGTSGSTDTQYF.

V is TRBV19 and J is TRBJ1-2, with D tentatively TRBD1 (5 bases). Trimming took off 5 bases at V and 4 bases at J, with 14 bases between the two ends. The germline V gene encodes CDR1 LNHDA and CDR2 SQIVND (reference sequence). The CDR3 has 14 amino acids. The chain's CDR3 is CASSRSGISYGYTF. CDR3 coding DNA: TGTGCCAGTAGTCGGTCAGGGATATCCTATGGCTACACCTTC.

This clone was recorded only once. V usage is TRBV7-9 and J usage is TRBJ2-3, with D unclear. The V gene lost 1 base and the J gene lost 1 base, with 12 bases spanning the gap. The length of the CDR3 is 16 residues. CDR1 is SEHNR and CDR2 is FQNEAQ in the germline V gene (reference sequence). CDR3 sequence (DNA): TGTGCCAGCAGCTTAGGGTCTGCTCCGGGCACAGATACGCAGTATTTT. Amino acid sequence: CASSLGSAPGTDTQYF.

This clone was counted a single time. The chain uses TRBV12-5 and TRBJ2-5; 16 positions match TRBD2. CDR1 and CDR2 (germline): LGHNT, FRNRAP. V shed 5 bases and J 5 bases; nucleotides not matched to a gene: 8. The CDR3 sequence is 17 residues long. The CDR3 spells CASGPGTSGGVAETQYF. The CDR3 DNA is TGTGCTAGTGGTCCCGGGACTAGCGGGGGGGTCGCGGAGACCCAGTACTTC.

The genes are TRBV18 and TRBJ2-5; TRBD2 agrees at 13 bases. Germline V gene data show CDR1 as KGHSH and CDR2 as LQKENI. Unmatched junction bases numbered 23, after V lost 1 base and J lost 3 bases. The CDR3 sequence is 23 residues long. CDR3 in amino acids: CASSPLSPKGPTSGGTSEETQYF. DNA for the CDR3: TGTGCCAGCTCACCACTTAGCCCTAAAGGCCCGACTAGCGGGGGGACGTCCGAAGAGACCCAGTACTTC.

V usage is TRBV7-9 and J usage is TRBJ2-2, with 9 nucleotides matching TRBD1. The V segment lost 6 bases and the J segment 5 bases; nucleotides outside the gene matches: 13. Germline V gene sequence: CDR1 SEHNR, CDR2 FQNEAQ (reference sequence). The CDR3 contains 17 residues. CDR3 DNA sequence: TGTGCCAGCAGACAACAGGGGACAGGGATGTGGACCGGGGAGCTGTTTTTT. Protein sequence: CASRQQGTGMWTGELFF.

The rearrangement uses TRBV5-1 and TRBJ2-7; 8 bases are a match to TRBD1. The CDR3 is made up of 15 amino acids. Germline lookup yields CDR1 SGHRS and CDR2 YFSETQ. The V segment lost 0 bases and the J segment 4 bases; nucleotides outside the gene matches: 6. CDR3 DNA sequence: TGCGCCAGCAGCTTGGTTTCGGGACAGGATTACGAGCAGTACTTC. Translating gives CASSLVSGQDYEQYF.